One and the same sample provided the 22 T cell receptor beta chains below, sequenced in a study of blood T cell repertoires in COVID-19 (dated by TCRdb to the early 2020s). Library method: the immunoSEQ multiplex PCR assay. TCRdb provides this immuneACCESS table in a form limited to in-frame rearrangements. Some clones are lacking; in checked studies, under half of them reflect an unresolved V gene, and why the rest are absent is not known. This sample gives approximately 160,000 clones in total; around 84% of them show up just once. The top ten clones comprise 7.2% of the sample. The specimen was peripheral blood. The receptors come from a woman in her 50s in a cohort sampled during active or convalescent COVID-19.

CDR3 nucleotides: TGTGCCAGTAGTATAGCCGCATTGGATGGGGCCTATGGCTACACCTTC. Residues: CASSIAALDGAYGYTF. The chain uses TRBV19 and TRBJ1-2; D is perhaps TRBD1 (5 bases). This CDR3 is built from 16 residues. V gave up 1 base and J gave up 4 bases, with 16 bases separating them. Germline V lookup: CDR1 LNHDA, CDR2 SQIVND (reference sequence).

This chain uses TRBV6-5 with TRBJ2-1; 10 nucleotides match TRBD2. Germline CDR1 is MNHEY and CDR2 is SVGAGI. The CDR3 totals 16 residues. The V gene end was trimmed by 1 base and the J gene end by 8 bases; junction bases not matched to a gene: 8. The CDR3 loop is CASSYWSGGGVDEQFF. DNA for the CDR3: TGTGCCAGCAGTTACTGGAGCGGGGGGGGTGTGGATGAGCAGTTCTTC.

This chain joins TRBV7-8 and TRBJ1-5; TRBD1 agrees at 10 bases. The CDR3 contains 20 residues. Germline CDR1 is SGHVS and CDR2 is FQNEAQ. J was trimmed by 2 bases and V by 0 bases; bases with no gene match: 13. This CDR3 reads CASSLARRNSGTGGNQPQHF. CDR3 in DNA: TGTGCCAGCAGCTTAGCGAGGAGAAACTCCGGGACAGGGGGCAATCAGCCCCAGCATTTT. The variable domain in full, completed from reference TRBV7-8 and TRBJ1-5, reads GAGVSQSPRYKVAKRGQDVALRCDPISGHVSLFWYQQALGQGPEFLTYFQNEAQLDKSGLPSDRFFAERPEGSVSTLKIQRTQQEDSAVYLCASSLARRNSGTGGNQPQHFGDGTRLSIL.

The V call is TRBV7-2, the J call TRBJ2-7; tentative D call: TRBD2 (6 bases). This CDR3 is built from 15 residues. Germline assignment: CDR1 SGHTA and CDR2 FQGNSA. With 2 bases removed from V and 3 bases from J, the gap between germline ends came to 14 bases. In DNA, the CDR3 is TGTGCCAGCAGCTTATCCGGGACTTGGGGCTACGAGCAGTACTTC. This gives the protein CASSLSGTWGYEQYF.

This chain links TRBV5-1 with TRBJ1-1, with D maybe TRBD1 (6 bases). V was pared by 4 bases and J by 3 bases, with 16 bases between. The CDR3 sequence is 15 residues long. The germline gives CDR1 SGHRS, CDR2 YFSETQ. Here the CDR3 DNA reads TGCGCCAGCAGCCCAGACCGGGACACCTACACTGAAGCTTTCTTT. It encodes CASSPDRDTYTEAFF.

This chain uses TRBV12-2 with TRBJ2-2; the D call of TRBD1 is as the table states it, not checked on the DNA. TRBV12-2 is classified as a pseudogene. This CDR3 is built from 19 residues. The CDR3 sequence is CASRLATLRGQGNTGELFF. The CDR3, as DNA: TGTGCAAGTCGCTTAGCCACGTTAAGGGGACAGGGGAACACCGGGGAGCTGTTTTTT.

This chain uses TRBV21-1 with TRBJ1-2. TRBV21-1 is flagged as a pseudogene. The CDR3 runs to 23 residues. The CDR3 DNA follows: TGTGCCAGCCCTGGGGGGGGGCGGATCCCCCCCCAAGGGGAAATCACTCCTAACTATGGCTACACCTTC. The encoded protein is CASPGGGRIPPQGEITPNYGYTF.

The J gene is TRBJ1-2, the V gene TRBV9; tentative D call: TRBD1 (5 bases). The germline V gene encodes CDR1 SGDLS and CDR2 YYNGEE. This CDR3 is built from 13 residues. V was trimmed by 0 bases and J by 6 bases, leaving 9 bases between them. CDR3 sequence: CASSVVDSDGYTF. CDR3 in DNA: TGTGCCAGCAGCGTAGTTGACAGCGATGGCTACACCTTC.

This clone appeared a few times. The chain combines TRBV30 with TRBJ1-6, with 8 bases aligning to TRBD1. This CDR3 is 14 amino acids long. CDR1 and CDR2 from the germline V gene are GTSNPN and SVGIG (reference sequence). The trim removed 2 bases at V and 10 bases at J, leaving 7 bases unmatched. The chain's CDR3 is CAWSMNRGSSPLHF. The CDR3 DNA sequence: TGTGCCTGGAGTATGAACAGGGGGTCGTCACCCCTCCACTTT.

The V call is TRBV7-8, the J call TRBJ1-3; possibly TRBD1 for D (5 bases). The CDR3 covers 15 residues. Germline-derived CDR1 and CDR2 are SGHVS and FQNEAQ. V shed 6 bases and J shed 1 base, with 13 bases lying between them. The CDR3 region has the DNA TGTGCCAGCAGTTTGCAGGGCCCTTCTGGAAACACCATATATTTT. Amino acids: CASSLQGPSGNTIYF.

The J gene is TRBJ1-2, the V gene TRBV7-9; tentatively, D is TRBD1 (5 bases). The V gene lost 5 bases and the J gene lost 6 bases, with 13 bases spanning the gap. The CDR3 consists of 13 residues. CDR1 and CDR2 (germline): SEHNR, FQNEAQ (reference sequence). CDR3 in amino acids: CASSPRGEDGYTF. CDR3 DNA: TGTGCCAGCAGCCCTCGGGGGGAGGATGGCTACACCTTC. Full variable domain (missing parts from reference TRBV7-9 and TRBJ1-2): DTGVSQNPRHKITKRGQNVTFRCDPISEHNRLYWYRQTLGQGPEFLTYFQNEAQLEKSRLLSDRFSAERPKGSFSTLEIQRTEQGDSAMYLCASSPRGEDGYTFGSGTRLTVV.

The gene calls are TRBV19 and TRBJ2-6; D remains ambiguous. The V and J ends lost 5 bases and 0 bases respectively, with 5 bases between them. Germline V gene data show CDR1 as LNHDA and CDR2 as SQIVND (reference sequence). The CDR3 spans 14 residues. CDR3 residues: CASSLLSGANVLTF. Here the CDR3 DNA reads TGTGCCAGTAGTTTACTCTCTGGGGCCAACGTCCTGACTTTC.

The rearrangement links TRBV20-1 to TRBJ1-1, with unresolved D. CDR3 length: 11 amino acids. Germline V gene sequence: CDR1 DFQATT, CDR2 SNEGSKA (reference sequence). Trimming removed 6 bases at V and 3 bases at J, with 8 bases between. The CDR3 sequence is CSAETYTEAFF. The CDR3 region has the DNA TGCAGTGCGGAGACCTACACTGAAGCTTTCTTT.

The V and J genes are TRBV19 and TRBJ2-3; no definite D call. CDR1 and CDR2 (germline): LNHDA, SQIVND (reference sequence). V was cut by 1 base and J by 6 bases, with 5 bases left in between. The CDR3 consists of 12 residues. The CDR3 sequence: CASSIAEDTQYF. DNA for the CDR3: TGTGCCAGTAGTATAGCGGAGGATACGCAGTATTTT.

This clone has a handful of counts. This chain joins TRBV14 and TRBJ2-5; possible D gene TRBD2, 6 bases. The germline V and J ends were trimmed by 1 base and 3 bases, with 9 bases remaining between them. There are 14 residues in the CDR3. CDR1 SGHDN and CDR2 FVKESK come from the germline V gene. The chain's CDR3 is CASSQGTTKETQYF. In DNA form, the CDR3 reads TGTGCCAGCAGCCAAGGGACTACCAAAGAGACCCAGTACTTC. Together with reference TRBV14 and TRBJ2-5, the CDR3 gives the full variable domain: EAGVTQFPSHSVIEKGQTVTLRCDPISGHDNLYWYRRVMGKEIKFLLHFVKESKQDESGMPNNRFLAERTGGTYSTLKVQPAELEDSGVYFCASSQGTTKETQYFGPGTRLLVL.

This chain connects TRBV9 to TRBJ2-1, with 9 bases lining up with TRBD2. Germline CDR1 SGDLS, CDR2 YYNGEE. Trimming took 0 bases from V and 4 from J; bases not matched to a gene: 5. The CDR3 sequence is 16 residues long. The CDR3 here is CASSVGLAGPYNEQFF. CDR3 in DNA: TGTGCCAGCAGCGTAGGCCTAGCGGGGCCATACAATGAGCAGTTCTTC.

The rearrangement joins TRBV19 to TRBJ1-5; 11 nucleotides line up with TRBD1. This CDR3 is built from 15 residues. V was pared by 3 bases and J by 4 bases, with 2 bases of the junction left unmatched. CDR1 and CDR2 (germline): LNHDA, SQIVND (reference sequence). The CDR3 region is CASSMDRGRNQPQHF. The CDR3 bases are TGTGCCAGTAGTATGGACAGGGGGCGAAATCAGCCCCAGCATTTT.

This rearrangement joins TRBV5-6 to TRBJ1-2; no firm D call. V lost 5 bases to trimming and J lost 2 bases, with 13 bases between them. This CDR3 has 14 residues. From germline, CDR1 is SGHDT and CDR2 YYEEEE. CDR3 bases: TGTGCCAGCAGGGAGACCGACGGGAACTATGGCTACACCTTC. Translating it yields CASRETDGNYGYTF.

This chain connects TRBV6-5 to TRBJ2-5, with TRBD2 matching over 9 bases. The ends lost 0 bases at V and 7 bases at J; junction bases unmatched: 6. Germline loops: CDR1 MNHEY, CDR2 SVGAGI. The CDR3 spans 15 residues. Here the CDR3 reads CASSYSWTSDATQYF. As DNA, the CDR3 is TGTGCCAGCAGTTACTCCTGGACTAGCGATGCGACCCAGTACTTC.

This chain joins TRBV18 and TRBJ2-7; D is possibly TRBD2 (5 bases). Germline V gene lookup returns CDR1 KGHSH and CDR2 LQKENI. The CDR3 totals 14 residues. Trimming took 3 bases from V and 2 from J, leaving 11 bases between them. The CDR3 sequence is CASSPQRAAYEQYF. CDR3 DNA sequence: TGTGCCAGCTCACCGCAGAGGGCCGCCTACGAGCAGTACTTC.

The V gene is TRBV27, the J gene TRBJ2-2; 12 bases map to TRBD2. This CDR3 is built from 20 residues. The V and J ends lost 0 bases and 3 bases, in that order; junction bases with no gene match: 11. Germline CDR1 reads MNHEY; CDR2 reads SMNVEV (reference sequence). The CDR3 protein is CASSLSFLAGGPLDTGELFF. Written as DNA, the CDR3 is TGTGCCAGCAGTTTATCCTTCCTAGCGGGGGGGCCTTTGGACACCGGGGAGCTGTTTTTT.

This clone was seen a single time. The rearrangement links TRBV4-1 to TRBJ2-5, with 9 positions matching TRBD2. Per germline, CDR1 MGHRA and CDR2 YSYEKL. V trimming: 1 base; J trimming: 5 bases; junction bases outside the gene matches: 14. The CDR3 is 18 amino acids. The CDR3 DNA follows: TGCGCCAGCAGCCAAGGTGGTAGCGGGGGTCAAAAAGGGGAGACCCAGTACTTC. Its protein product is CASSQGGSGGQKGETQYF.